This T cell receptor (beta chain) was observed in a study of CD8+CD57+ T cells in acquired aplastic anemia listed by TCRdb under 2018. Some background on the complete study: On average, sorted CD4+ and CD8+ cells yielded 2.5 to 3.5 ug of extracted DNA, with a range of about 0.19 to 30 ug. Mean read counts for healthy donor samples were 9 million to 10.8 million for CD4+ cells and 11.0 million for CD8+ cells. Overall study outcomes, separate from this receptor: Around 27 CD8+ CDR3 sequences were shared between patients and controls but appeared highly expressed in patients and within their immunodominant clones. Between patients and healthy controls, no significant difference in CD8+ Simpson's diversity was found (P=0.060).

Worth noting for this clonotype: This clone's antigen is unknown. No much larger clone is present one base from it, and per-base qualities are unavailable.

Cut back by 5 bases and 4 bases, the V and J ends lie 6 bases apart. The CDR3 sequence holds 13 residues, the cysteine and phenylalanine included. Only CDR3 DNA remains: 39 bases, in frame from the first base. CDR1 and CDR2, per the germline V gene, are SGHTA and FQGTGA. In the study, sorted CD4+ and CD8+ blood T cells from patients with severe aplastic anemia and from healthy subjects underwent deep sequencing of TCR repertoires. Ficoll-Paque density gradient centrifugation was used to isolate peripheral blood mononuclear cells. Before DNA was extracted, CD4+ and CD8+ T cells were sorted using either FACS or magnetic beads. TCR beta VDJ combination and CDR3 sequence profiling used genomic DNA as the template. An Illumina HiSeq 2000 was the platform used for TCR repertoire sequencing. The paper's data handling went like this. TRBV/TRBJ rearrangement plots, CDR3 size and DJ length profiles, and Simpson's diversity index were used to assess repertoires. The most abundant DNA sequence in the deep sequencing data was taken as the immunodominant clone. CDR3 amino acid sequences were checked for sharing across subjects and were also compared against the VDJdb database and published repertoires. TCRdb passed the public sequencing reads through fastp at Q25 and MiXCR, retaining productive beta sequences. Duplicate CDR3 protein sequences are folded into a single record with the most common DNA and genes. TCRdb, rather than the study authors, made the V and J calls. A total of approximately 70,000 distinct CDR3 sequences appear in this sample, 55% of them only once. The ten largest clones capture around 2.3% of the sample.

This sequence originates from a human donor in good health, serving as a control. This receptor chain uses TRBV7-3 and TRBJ2-6, with the identity of the D gene unclear. Sequencing was carried out using sorted CD4+, CD8+, or CD8+CD57+ T cells (not recorded which) from PBMCs. The DNA sequence is TGTGCCAGCAGCATACAGGGGGCCAACGTCCTGACTTTC. Its protein reads: CASSIQGANVLTF.